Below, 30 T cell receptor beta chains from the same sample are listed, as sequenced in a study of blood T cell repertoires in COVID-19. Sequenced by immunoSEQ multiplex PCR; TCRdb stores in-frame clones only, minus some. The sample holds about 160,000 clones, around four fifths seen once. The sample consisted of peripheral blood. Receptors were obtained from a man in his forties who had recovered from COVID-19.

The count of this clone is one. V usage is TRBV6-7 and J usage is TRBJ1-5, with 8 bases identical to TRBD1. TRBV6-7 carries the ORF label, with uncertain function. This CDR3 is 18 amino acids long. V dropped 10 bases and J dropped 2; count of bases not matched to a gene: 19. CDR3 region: CATPLSRIQGACNQPQHF. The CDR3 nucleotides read TGTGCCACCCCACTATCTCGGATTCAGGGGGCTTGCAATCAGCCCCAGCATTTT.

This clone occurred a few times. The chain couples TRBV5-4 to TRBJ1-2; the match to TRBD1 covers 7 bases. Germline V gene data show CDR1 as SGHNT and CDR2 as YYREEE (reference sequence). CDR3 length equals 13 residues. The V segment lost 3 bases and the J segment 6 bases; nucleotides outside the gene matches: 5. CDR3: CASSSYRGNGYTF. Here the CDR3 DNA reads TGTGCCAGCAGCTCTTACAGGGGAAATGGCTACACCTTC.

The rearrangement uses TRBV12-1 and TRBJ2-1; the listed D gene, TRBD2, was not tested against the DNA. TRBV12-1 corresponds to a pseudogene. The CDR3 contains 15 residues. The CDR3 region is CATREVGGTRDEQFF. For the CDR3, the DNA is TGTGCCACCCGGGAGGTGGGCGGAACAAGGGATGAGCAGTTCTTC.

The CDR3 nucleotides read TGTGCCAGCAGCTTAGGGCGGGGTCGCAATGAGCAGTTCTTC. It is translated as CASSLGRGRNEQFF. The chain carries TRBV7-2 and TRBJ2-1; possible D gene TRBD2, 6 bases. The CDR3 covers 14 residues. Deletions cut 1 base from V and 6 bases from J, with 10 bases between. Looked up from germline, CDR1 is SGHTA and CDR2 is FQGNSA.

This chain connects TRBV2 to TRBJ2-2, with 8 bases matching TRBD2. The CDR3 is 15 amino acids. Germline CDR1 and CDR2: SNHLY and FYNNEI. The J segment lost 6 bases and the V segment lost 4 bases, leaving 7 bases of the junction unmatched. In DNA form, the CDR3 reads TGTGCCAGCAGTGTGGGGACTAGAGTGGCCGGGGAGCTGTTTTTT. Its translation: CASSVGTRVAGELFF. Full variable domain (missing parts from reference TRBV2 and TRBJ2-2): EPEVTQTPSHQVTQMGQEVILRCVPISNHLYFYWYRQILGQKVEFLVSFYNNEISEKSEIFDDQFSVERPDGSNFTLKIRSTKLEDSAMYFCASSVGTRVAGELFFGEGSRLTVL.

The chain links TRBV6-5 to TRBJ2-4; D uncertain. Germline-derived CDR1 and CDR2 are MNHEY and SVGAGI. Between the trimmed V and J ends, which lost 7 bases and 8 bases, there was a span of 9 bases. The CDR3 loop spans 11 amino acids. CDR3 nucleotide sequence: TGTGCCAGCACCAACAGTGACATTCAGTACTTC. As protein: CASTNSDIQYF.

This CDR3 reads CAWSKVAGGQGDTQYF. CDR3 in DNA: TGTGCCTGGAGTAAGGTAGCGGGGGGGCAAGGAGATACGCAGTATTTT. The V call is TRBV30, the J call TRBJ2-3, with 11 bases fitting TRBD2. Looked up from germline, CDR1 is GTSNPN and CDR2 is SVGIG (reference sequence). There are 16 residues in the CDR3. V trimming: 2 bases; J trimming: 5 bases; junction bases outside the gene matches: 9.

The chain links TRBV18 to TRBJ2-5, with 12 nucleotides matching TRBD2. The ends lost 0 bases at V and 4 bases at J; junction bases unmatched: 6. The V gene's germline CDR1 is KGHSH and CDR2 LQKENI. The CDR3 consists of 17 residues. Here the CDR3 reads CASSPPGLAGFTETQYF. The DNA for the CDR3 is TGTGCCAGCTCACCACCGGGACTAGCGGGCTTCACAGAGACCCAGTACTTC.

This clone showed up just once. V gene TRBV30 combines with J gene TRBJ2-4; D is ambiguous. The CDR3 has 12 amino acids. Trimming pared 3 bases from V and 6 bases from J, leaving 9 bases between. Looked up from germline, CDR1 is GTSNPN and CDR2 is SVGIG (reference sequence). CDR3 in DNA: TGTGCCTGGAGGTACACGATAAACATTCAGTACTTC. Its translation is CAWRYTINIQYF. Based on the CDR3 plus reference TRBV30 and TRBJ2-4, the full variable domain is SQTIHQWPATLVQPVGSPLSLECTVEGTSNPNLYWYRQAAGRGLQLLFYSVGIGQISSEVPQNLSASRPQDRQFILSSKKLLLSDSGFYLCAWRYTINIQYFGAGTRLSVL.

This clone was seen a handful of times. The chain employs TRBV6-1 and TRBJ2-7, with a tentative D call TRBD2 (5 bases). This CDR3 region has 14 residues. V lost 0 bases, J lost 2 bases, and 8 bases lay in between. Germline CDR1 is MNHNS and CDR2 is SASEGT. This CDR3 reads CASSEAQRAYEQYF. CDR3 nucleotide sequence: TGTGCCAGCAGTGAAGCGCAGAGGGCCTACGAGCAGTACTTC.

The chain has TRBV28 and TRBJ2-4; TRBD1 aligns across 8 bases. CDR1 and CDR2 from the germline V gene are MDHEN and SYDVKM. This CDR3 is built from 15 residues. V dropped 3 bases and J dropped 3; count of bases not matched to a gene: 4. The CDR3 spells CASSLTGVDKNIQYF. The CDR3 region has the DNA TGTGCCAGCAGTTTGACAGGGGTAGACAAAAACATTCAGTACTTC.

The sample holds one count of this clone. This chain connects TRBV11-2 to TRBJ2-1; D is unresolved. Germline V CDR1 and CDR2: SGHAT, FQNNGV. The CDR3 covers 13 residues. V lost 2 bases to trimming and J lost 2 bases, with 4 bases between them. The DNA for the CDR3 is TGTGCCAGCAGCTTATTAGCCTACAATGAGCAGTTCTTC. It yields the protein CASSLLAYNEQFF.

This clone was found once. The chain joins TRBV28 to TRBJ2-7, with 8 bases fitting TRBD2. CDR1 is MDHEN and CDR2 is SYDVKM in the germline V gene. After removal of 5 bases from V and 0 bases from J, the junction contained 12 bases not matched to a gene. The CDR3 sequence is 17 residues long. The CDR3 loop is CASSVSSAGVDSYEQYF. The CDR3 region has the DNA TGTGCCAGCAGTGTCAGTTCAGCGGGGGTTGACTCCTACGAGCAGTACTTC.

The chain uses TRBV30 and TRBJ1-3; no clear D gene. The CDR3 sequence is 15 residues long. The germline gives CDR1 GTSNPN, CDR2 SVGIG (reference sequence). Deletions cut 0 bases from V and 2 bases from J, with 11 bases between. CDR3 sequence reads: CAWSVGPTTGNTIYF. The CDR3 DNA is TGTGCCTGGAGTGTGGGCCCTACCACTGGAAACACCATATATTTT.

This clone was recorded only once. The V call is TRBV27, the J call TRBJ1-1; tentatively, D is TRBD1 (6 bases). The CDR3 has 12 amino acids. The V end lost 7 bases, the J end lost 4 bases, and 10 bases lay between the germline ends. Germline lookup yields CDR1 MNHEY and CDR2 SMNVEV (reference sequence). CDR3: CASKTGLTEAFF. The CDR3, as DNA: TGTGCCAGCAAGACAGGTCTCACTGAAGCTTTCTTT.

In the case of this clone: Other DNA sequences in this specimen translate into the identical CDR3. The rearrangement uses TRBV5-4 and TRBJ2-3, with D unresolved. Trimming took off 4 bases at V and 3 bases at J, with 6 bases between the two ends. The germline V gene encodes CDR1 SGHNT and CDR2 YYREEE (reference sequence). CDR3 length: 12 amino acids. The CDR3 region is CASSPSTDTQYF. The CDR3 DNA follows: TGTGCCAGCAGCCCCTCGACAGATACGCAGTATTTT.

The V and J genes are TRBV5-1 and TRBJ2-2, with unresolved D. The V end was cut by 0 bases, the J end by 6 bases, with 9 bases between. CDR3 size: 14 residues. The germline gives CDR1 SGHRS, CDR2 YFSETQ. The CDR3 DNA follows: TGCGCCAGCAGCTTGGCCCAACAACCCGGGGAGCTGTTTTTT. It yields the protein CASSLAQQPGELFF.

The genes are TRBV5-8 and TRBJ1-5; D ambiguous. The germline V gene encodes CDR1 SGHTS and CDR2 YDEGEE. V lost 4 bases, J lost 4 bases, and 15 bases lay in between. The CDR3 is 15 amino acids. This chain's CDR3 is CASSKTPYQNQPQHF. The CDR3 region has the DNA TGTGCCAGCAGCAAGACTCCGTACCAAAATCAGCCCCAGCATTTT.

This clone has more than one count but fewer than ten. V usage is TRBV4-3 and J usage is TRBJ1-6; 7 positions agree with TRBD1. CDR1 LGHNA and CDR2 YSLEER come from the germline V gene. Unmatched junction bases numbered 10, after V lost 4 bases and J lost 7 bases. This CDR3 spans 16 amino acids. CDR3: CASSRRQGGGNSPLHF. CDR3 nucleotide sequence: TGCGCCAGCAGCCGGAGACAGGGTGGGGGAAATTCACCCCTCCACTTT.

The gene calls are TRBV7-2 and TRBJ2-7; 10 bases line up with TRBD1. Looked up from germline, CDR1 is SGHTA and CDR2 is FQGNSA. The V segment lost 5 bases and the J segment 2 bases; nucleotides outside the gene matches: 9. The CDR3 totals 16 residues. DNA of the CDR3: TGTGCCAGCAGCCGTTCGGGGACAGGGGACCCCTACGAGCAGTACTTC. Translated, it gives CASSRSGTGDPYEQYF.

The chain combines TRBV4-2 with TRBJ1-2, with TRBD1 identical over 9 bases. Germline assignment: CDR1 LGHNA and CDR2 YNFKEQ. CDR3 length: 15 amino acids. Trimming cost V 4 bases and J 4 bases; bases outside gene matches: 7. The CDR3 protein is CASSRDREGGYGYTF. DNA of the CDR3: TGTGCCAGCAGCCGGGACAGGGAGGGAGGCTATGGCTACACCTTC.

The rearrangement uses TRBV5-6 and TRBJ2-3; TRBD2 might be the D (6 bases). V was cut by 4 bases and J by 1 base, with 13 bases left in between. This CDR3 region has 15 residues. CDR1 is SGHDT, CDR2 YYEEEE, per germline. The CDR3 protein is CASSRGTLGTDTQYF. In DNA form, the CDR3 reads TGTGCCAGCAGCCGCGGGACTCTCGGCACAGATACGCAGTATTTT.

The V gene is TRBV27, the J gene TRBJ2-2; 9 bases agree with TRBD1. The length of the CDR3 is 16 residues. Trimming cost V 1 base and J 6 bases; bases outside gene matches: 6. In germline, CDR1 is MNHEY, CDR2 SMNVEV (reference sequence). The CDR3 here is CASSLLVQGAAGELFF. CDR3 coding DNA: TGTGCCAGCAGTTTATTAGTACAGGGGGCAGCCGGGGAGCTGTTTTTT.

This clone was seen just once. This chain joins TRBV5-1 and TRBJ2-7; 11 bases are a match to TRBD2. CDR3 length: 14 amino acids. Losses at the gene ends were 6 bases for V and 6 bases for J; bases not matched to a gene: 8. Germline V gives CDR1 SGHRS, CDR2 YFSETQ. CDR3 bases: TGCGCCAGCACCTTACTAGCGGGAGAATCCGAGCAGTACTTC. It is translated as CASTLLAGESEQYF.

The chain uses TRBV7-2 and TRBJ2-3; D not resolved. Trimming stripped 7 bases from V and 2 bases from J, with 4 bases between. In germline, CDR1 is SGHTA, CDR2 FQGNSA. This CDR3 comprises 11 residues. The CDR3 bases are TGTGCCAGCACCAACACAGATACGCAGTATTTT. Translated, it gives CASTNTDTQYF.

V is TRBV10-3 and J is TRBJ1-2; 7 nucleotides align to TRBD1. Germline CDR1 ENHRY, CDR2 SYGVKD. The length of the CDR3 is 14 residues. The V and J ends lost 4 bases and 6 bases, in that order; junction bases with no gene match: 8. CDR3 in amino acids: CAISARGTEHGYTF. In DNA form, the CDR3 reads TGTGCCATCAGTGCCCGGGGGACAGAACATGGCTACACCTTC.

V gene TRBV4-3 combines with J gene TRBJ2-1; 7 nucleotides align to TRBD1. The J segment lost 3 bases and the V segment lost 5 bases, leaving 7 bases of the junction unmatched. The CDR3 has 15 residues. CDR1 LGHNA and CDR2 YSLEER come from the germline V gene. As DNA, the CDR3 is TGCGCCAGCAGCGGCCGACAGGGTGGCTACAATGAGCAGTTCTTC. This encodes CASSGRQGGYNEQFF.

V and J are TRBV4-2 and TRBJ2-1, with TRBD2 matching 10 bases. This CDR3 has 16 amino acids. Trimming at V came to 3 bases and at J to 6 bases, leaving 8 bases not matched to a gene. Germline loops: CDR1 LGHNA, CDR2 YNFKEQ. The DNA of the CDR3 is TGTGCCAGCAGCCATCTCACCGGGACTAGCGCCAATGAGCAGTTCTTC. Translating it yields CASSHLTGTSANEQFF.

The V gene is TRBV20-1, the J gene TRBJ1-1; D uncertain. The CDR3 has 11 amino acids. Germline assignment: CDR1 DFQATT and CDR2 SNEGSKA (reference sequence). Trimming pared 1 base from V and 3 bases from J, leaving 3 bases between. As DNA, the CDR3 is TGCAGTGCTAGAGGAGACACTGAAGCTTTCTTT. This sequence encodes CSARGDTEAFF.

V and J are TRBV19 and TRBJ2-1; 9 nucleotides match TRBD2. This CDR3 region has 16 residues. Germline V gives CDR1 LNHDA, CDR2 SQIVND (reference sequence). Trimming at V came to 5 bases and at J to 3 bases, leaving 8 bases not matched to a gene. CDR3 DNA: TGTGCCAGTAGTCTAGTAGCGGGAGCTAACTACAATGAGCAGTTCTTC. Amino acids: CASSLVAGANYNEQFF.